Shown below are 19 T cell receptor beta chains from a single sample sequenced in a study of Graves' ophthalmopathy and Graves' hyperthyroidism. The TCR beta CDR3 regions underwent amplification from RNA transcripts. Second-round multiplex PCR came after a first-round RT-PCR that employed HTBI primers. TCRdb reprocessed the multiplex PCR reads via MiXCR and lists one record per CDR3 protein. The table shows some 390,000 distinct CDR3 sequences, with approximately 16% occurring only once. Specimen: peripheral blood. The receptors stem from a woman aged 18-30 years with Graves' ophthalmopathy.

This clonotype was seen many times. V usage is TRBV7-2 and J usage is TRBJ2-5; the D call may be TRBD1 or TRBD2 (5 bases each). V lost 5 bases and J lost 8, with 15 bases in between. Germline V CDR1 and CDR2: SGHTA, FQGNSA. CDR3 length equals 13 residues. The CDR3: CASSERGERTQYF. CDR3 nucleotides: TGTGCCAGCAGCGAGAGAGGGGAGCGAACCCAGTACTTC.

This clonotype was counted a single time. The chain is built from TRBV2 and TRBJ2-7; D may be TRBD2 (8 bases). Trimming removed 7 bases from V and 13 bases from J, with 17 bases in between. This CDR3 comprises 11 residues. CDR1 and CDR2 (germline): SNHLY, FYNNEI. The CDR3 nucleotides are TGTGCCAGCACCCGGGAGGGACAGCGCTACTTC. Translation gives CASTREGQRYF.

This clonotype has at least ten counts. V and J are TRBV10-1 and TRBJ2-7; D is unresolved. Trimming took 3 bases from V and 2 from J, leaving 5 bases between them. The CDR3 consists of 12 residues. Germline CDR1 is WNHNN and CDR2 is SYGVQD (reference sequence). The CDR3 protein is CASSDDTYEQYF. The CDR3 nucleotides are TGCGCCAGCAGTGATGACACCTACGAGCAGTACTTC.

There are many counts of this clonotype. The chain joins TRBV20-1 to TRBJ2-7, with D tentatively TRBD2 (6 bases). The CDR3 sequence is 11 residues long. Germline V gene data show CDR1 as DFQATT and CDR2 as SNEGSKA (reference sequence). Trimming left V 6 bases short and J 5 bases short, with 11 bases between. The CDR3 DNA reads as TGCAGTGCCCAGGCGGGGAACGAGCAGTACTTC. Encoded protein: CSAQAGNEQYF.

This clonotype was counted at least ten times. This sequence joins TRBV4-1 and TRBJ1-5; unclear D gene. This CDR3 region has 14 residues. Per germline, CDR1 MGHRA and CDR2 YSYEKL. V lost 0 bases to trimming and J lost 9 bases, with 12 bases between them. For the CDR3, the DNA is TGCGCCAGCAGCCAAGAGGAAAGGGAACTGCCCCAGCATTTT. Amino acids: CASSQEERELPQHF.

This clonotype was observed many times. The chain uses TRBV19 and TRBJ1-5; 12 positions agree with TRBD1. The V gene's germline CDR1 is LNHDA and CDR2 SQIVND (reference sequence). CDR3 length: 20 residues. With 6 bases clipped from V and 0 bases from J, the junction kept 15 bases outside the gene matches. The CDR3 here is CASSPGTGGLGSPSNQPQHF. The CDR3 coding sequence is TGTGCCAGTAGCCCCGGGACAGGGGGCCTTGGAAGTCCTAGCAATCAGCCCCAGCATTTT.

A few counts support this clonotype. The chain carries TRBV5-1 and TRBJ1-2; possible D gene TRBD1, 6 bases. Germline CDR1 is SGHRS and CDR2 is YFSETQ. CDR3 length: 14 amino acids. The germline V and J ends were trimmed by 0 bases and 3 bases, with 9 bases remaining between them. The CDR3 region has the DNA TGCGCCAGCAGCTTGGCACAGGGAGACTATGGCTACACCTTC. This gives the protein CASSLAQGDYGYTF.

This clonotype was picked up many times. The chain combines TRBV7-9 with TRBJ2-7; D uncertain. V lost 0 bases, J lost 5 bases, and 8 bases lay in between. Germline V gene data show CDR1 as SEHNR and CDR2 as FQNEAQ (reference sequence). The CDR3 is 13 amino acids. The CDR3 bases are TGTGCCAGCAGCTTAGCGGGGTCCCACGAGCAGTACTTC. This sequence encodes CASSLAGSHEQYF.

This clonotype was recorded at least ten times. The chain is built from TRBV7-9 and TRBJ2-7; TRBD2 is a possible D gene (6 bases). The germline V gene has CDR1 SEHNR and CDR2 FQNEAQ (reference sequence). Trimming shortened V by 5 bases and J by 5 bases, and 19 bases separated the two germline ends. The CDR3 contains 15 residues. CDR3 sequence: CASSNAGTGLDEQYF. DNA of the CDR3: TGTGCCAGCAGCAACGCCGGGACGGGACTTGACGAGCAGTACTTC.

At least ten counts were recorded for this clonotype. The gene calls are TRBV7-2 and TRBJ2-7; no clear D gene. Germline CDR1 SGHTA, CDR2 FQGNSA. The CDR3 is made up of 14 amino acids. Trimming shortened V by 1 base and J by 3 bases, and 10 bases separated the two germline ends. This chain's CDR3 is CASSLGSAGYEQYF. CDR3 nucleotide sequence: TGTGCCAGCAGCTTAGGGTCTGCCGGCTACGAGCAGTACTTC.

V usage is TRBV3-1 and J usage is TRBJ1-1, with TRBD1 as a possible D gene (5 bases). Trimming removed 3 bases from V and 1 base from J, with 9 bases in between. CDR3 size: 14 residues. Germline CDR1 reads LGHDT; CDR2 reads YNNKEL (reference sequence). CDR3 residues: CASSHGTGNTEAFF. In nucleotides, the CDR3 is TGTGCCAGCAGCCACGGGACCGGGAACACTGAAGCTTTCTTT. The whole variable domain, filled in from reference TRBV3-1 and TRBJ1-1, reads DTAVSQTPKYLVTQMGNDKSIKCEQNLGHDTMYWYKQDSKKFLKIMFSYNNKELIINETVPNRFSPKSPDKAHLNLHINSLELGDSAVYFCASSHGTGNTEAFFGQGTRLTVV.

This clonotype has ten or more counts. The CDR3 nucleotides are TGTGCCAGCAGTTACATGCATGCGGGGGAGACAGATACGCAGTATTTT. This translates into CASSYMHAGETDTQYF. The chain couples TRBV6-5 to TRBJ2-3, with TRBD2 matching 7 bases. The CDR3 is 16 residues long. Per the germline V gene, CDR1 is MNHEY and CDR2 is SVGAGI. The ends lost 2 bases at V and 3 bases at J; junction bases unmatched: 8.

The genes are TRBV19 and TRBJ2-7; TRBD1 matches at 9 bases. The CDR3 totals 15 residues. Germline V gene lookup returns CDR1 LNHDA and CDR2 SQIVND (reference sequence). V lost 5 bases to trimming and J lost 6 bases; unmatched junction nucleotides: 11. The CDR3 region is CASSLTGQGGSEQYF. Written as DNA, the CDR3 is TGTGCCAGTAGTCTTACGGGACAGGGAGGCTCCGAGCAGTACTTC.

The table lists this clonotype with many counts. The chain carries TRBV5-4 and TRBJ1-1; D ambiguous. Germline V gives CDR1 SGHNT, CDR2 YYREEE (reference sequence). Deletions cut 4 bases from V and 0 bases from J, with 10 bases between. The CDR3 spans 14 residues. The DNA for the CDR3 is TGTGCCAGCAGCGACCACCTAATGAACACTGAAGCTTTCTTT. Its protein product is CASSDHLMNTEAFF.

This clonotype was observed at least ten times. The chain has TRBV6-5 and TRBJ1-3; D remains ambiguous. The V gene lost 5 bases and the J gene lost 0 bases, with 17 bases spanning the gap. This CDR3 region has 17 residues. CDR1 is MNHEY, CDR2 SVGAGI, per germline. As DNA, the CDR3 is TGTGCCAGCAGTCTACCAGATATACAGAACTCTGGAAACACCATATATTTT. Its translation is CASSLPDIQNSGNTIYF.

This clonotype was counted many times. The chain couples TRBV28 to TRBJ1-3; D remains ambiguous. Per germline, CDR1 MDHEN and CDR2 SYDVKM. This CDR3 is built from 12 residues. V lost 3 bases, J lost 2 bases, and 2 bases lay in between. The CDR3 region is CASSFTGNTIYF. The CDR3 DNA reads as TGTGCCAGCAGTTTCACTGGAAACACCATATATTTT.

The chain employs TRBV7-9 and TRBJ2-5; 7 positions agree with TRBD1. V was clipped by 5 bases and J by 0 bases; unmatched bases: 9. Per the germline V gene, CDR1 is SEHNR and CDR2 is FQNEAQ (reference sequence). The CDR3 covers 16 residues. The CDR3, as DNA: TGTGCCAGCAGCCCGACCGGGACAGCGTACCAAGAGACCCAGTACTTC. Its protein is CASSPTGTAYQETQYF.

This clonotype was counted at least ten times. This rearrangement joins TRBV14 to TRBJ2-5; 7 bases are shared with TRBD1. Trimming took 4 bases from V and 1 from J; bases not matched to a gene: 6. This CDR3 has 15 residues. The germline V gene has CDR1 SGHDN and CDR2 FVKESK. CDR3 nucleotides: TGTGCCAGCAGCCCGACAGGGTGGCCCCAAGAGACCCAGTACTTC. This encodes CASSPTGWPQETQYF.

This clonotype has ten or more counts. CDR3 region: CSANLISGNTIYF. CDR3 DNA sequence: TGCAGTGCTAACTTGATCTCTGGAAACACCATATATTTT. The rearrangement links TRBV20-1 to TRBJ1-3, with D hard to call. Trimming cost V 4 bases and J 0 bases, with 7 bases left between them. Per germline, CDR1 DFQATT and CDR2 SNEGSKA (reference sequence). The CDR3 runs 13 residues.